A selection of T cell receptor beta chains follows, all from one sample in a study of blood T cell repertoires in COVID-19. Generated by immunoSEQ multiplex PCR, the TCRdb table keeps only in-frame clones and is missing some. The sample has more than 150,000 clones; more than 65% are singletons. Sequencing used peripheral blood. These receptor sequences come from an elderly woman with acute or convalescent COVID-19. Each CDR3 is given with its conserved first and last residue. Expanded clones get a size class; other rows say once, few or many, or leave the size out.

v_gene: TRBV21-1
j_gene: TRBJ1-5
abundance: -
CDR3aa: CASSKLRSLNQPQHF

v_gene: TRBV10-1
j_gene: TRBJ2-2
abundance: -
CDR3aa: CASSEQGAGELFF

v_gene: TRBV6-5
j_gene: TRBJ1-6
abundance: -
CDR3aa: CATLWVRGVGSPLHF

v_gene: TRBV7-9
j_gene: TRBJ2-5
abundance: -
CDR3aa: CASSSTGVTWETQYF

v_gene: TRBV27
j_gene: TRBJ1-5
abundance: few
CDR3aa: CASSLRGANQPQHF

v_gene: TRBV24-1
j_gene: TRBJ1-2
abundance: few
CDR3aa: CATSDGGTDINYGYTF

v_gene: TRBV10-2
j_gene: TRBJ1-4
abundance: -
CDR3aa: CASSATGGEKLFF

v_gene: TRBV18
j_gene: TRBJ2-5
abundance: -
CDR3aa: CASSPGLQETQYF

v_gene: TRBV5-8
j_gene: TRBJ2-7
abundance: -
CDR3aa: CASSFEGGFYEQYF

v_gene: TRBV6-6
j_gene: TRBJ2-3
abundance: -
CDR3aa: CASSIQGGFTDTQYF

v_gene: TRBV3-1/TRBV3-2
j_gene: TRBJ2-1
abundance: -
CDR3aa: CASSPQRGGSYNEQFF

v_gene: TRBV19
j_gene: TRBJ2-1
abundance: -
CDR3aa: CASSMGVGGFNEQFF

v_gene: TRBV18
j_gene: TRBJ1-2
abundance: -
CDR3aa: CASSQNFGTDDYGYTF

v_gene: TRBV19
j_gene: TRBJ2-1
abundance: -
CDR3aa: CASSIERGDEQFF

v_gene: TRBV5-6
j_gene: TRBJ2-7
abundance: -
CDR3aa: CASSYLTQGLDYEQYF